These T cell receptor beta chains were read from a single sample in a study of blood T cell repertoires in COVID-19. Produced via immunoSEQ multiplex PCR; TCRdb's table is partial and in-frame only. Of about 34,000 clones listed, 90% are singletons. Sequencing used peripheral blood. These receptors were taken from a man of 80 years or more with acute or convalescent COVID-19. The CDR3 runs from the conserved cysteine through the conserved F or W. A D gene is named only where the DNA matches it firmly.

J gene | D gene | CDR3 length | V gene | CDR3 DNA | CDR3 protein
TRBJ1-4 | - | 16 | TRBV2 | TGTGCCAGCAGTGACAGGGTCGCTGCAACTAATGAAAAACTGTTTTTT | CASSDRVAATNEKLFF
TRBJ1-5 | - | 14 | TRBV10-2 | TGCGCCAGCAGTCTAGGGGGGGGCAATCAGCCCCAGCATTTT | CASSLGGGNQPQHF
TRBJ2-3 | TRBD2 | 14 | TRBV5-1 | TGCGCCAGCAGCTTAGGACTAGCAACAGATACGCAGTATTTT | CASSLGLATDTQYF
TRBJ1-5 | - | 14 | TRBV6-1 | TGTGCCAGCAGTGATCCCTTACAGGGAAAGCCCCAGCATTTT | CASSDPLQGKPQHF
TRBJ1-3 | - | 15 | TRBV2 | TGTGCCAGCAGTGCCCATCAGGGGCCTGGAAACACCATATATTTT | CASSAHQGPGNTIYF
TRBJ1-2 | - | 14 | TRBV7-9 | TGTGCCAGCAGCCCGGGACTTTTGCAGTATGGCTACACCTTC | CASSPGLLQYGYTF
TRBJ1-4 | - | 15 | TRBV3-1/TRBV3-2 | TGTGCCAGCAGCCAAAACAGGGCGACTAATGAAAAACTGTTTTTT | CASSQNRATNEKLFF
TRBJ2-7 | - | 16 | TRBV6-4 | TGTGCCAGCAGTGCCGTCCCTAAGCGGTACCCCTACGAGCAGTACTTC | CASSAVPKRYPYEQYF
TRBJ1-5 | - | 14 | TRBV5-1 | TGCGCCAGCAGCTTGGGGAGTAGCAATCAGCCCCAGCATTTT | CASSLGSSNQPQHF
TRBJ1-6 | TRBD1 | 14 | TRBV27 | TGTGCCAGCAGTTCTGGACAGGGTTATTCACCCCTCCACTTT | CASSSGQGYSPLHF
TRBJ1-2 | - | 14 | TRBV28 | TGTGCCAGCAGTTTAGCGACATTAACAAATGGCTACACCTTC | CASSLATLTNGYTF
TRBJ1-6 | TRBD1 | 19 | TRBV5-4 | TGTGCCAGCAGCTTGGGGGCGTTTCTACGGACAGGGGAACAATCACCCCTCCACTTT | CASSLGAFLRTGEQSPLHF
TRBJ1-4 | TRBD1 | 17 | TRBV4-1 | TGCGCCAGCAGCCAAGATCCCAACGACAGGGCGGATGAAAAACTGTTTTTT | CASSQDPNDRADEKLFF
TRBJ1-2 | - | 11 | TRBV20-1 | TGCAGTGCTACCAGGGCCTATGGCTACACCTTC | CSATRAYGYTF
TRBJ1-6 | - | 13 | TRBV29-1 | TGCAGCGTTGGAGACGGAGGGAATTCACCCCTCCACTTT | CSVGDGGNSPLHF
TRBJ1-1 | - | 11 | TRBV30 | TGTGCCTGGAGTTCCGGAGCTGAAGCTTTCTTT | CAWSSGAEAFF
TRBJ1-5 | - | 13 | TRBV5-6 | TGTGCCAGCAGCCGAACACCGAATCAGCCCCAGCATTTT | CASSRTPNQPQHF